Following are 16 T cell receptor beta chains from one sample sequenced in a study of blood T cell repertoires in COVID-19. TCRdb's table, derived via immunoSEQ multiplex PCR, lists solely in-frame clones and lacks some. Of some 430,000 clones detected, around 90% appear once; the ten largest clones hold 0.6%. Sequenced material: PBMCs or T cells enriched from blood (not recorded which). Receptors were obtained from a man younger than 30 who had recovered from COVID-19.

This chain joins TRBV7-3 and TRBJ2-7, with D perhaps matching TRBD2 (5 bases). This CDR3 has 15 amino acids. CDR1 and CDR2 from the germline V gene are SGHTA and FQGTGA. Deletions cut 2 bases from V and 4 bases from J, with 15 bases between. CDR3 DNA sequence: TGTGCCAGCAGCTTATACAGCGGTAGTGGTTACGAGCAGTACTTC. Protein product: CASSLYSGSGYEQYF.

V usage is TRBV10-3 and J usage is TRBJ1-2; perhaps TRBD1 as D (5 bases). Germline CDR1 ENHRY, CDR2 SYGVKD. This CDR3 is 12 amino acids long. Trimming pared 9 bases from V and 1 base from J, leaving 9 bases between. The CDR3 nucleotides read TGTGCCATACAACAGGTTAACTATGGCTACACCTTC. Protein sequence: CAIQQVNYGYTF.

The chain uses TRBV29-1 and TRBJ1-1, with D possibly TRBD1 on 6 matching bases. Germline values: CDR1 SQVTM, CDR2 ANQGSEA. The CDR3 covers 13 residues. V was pared by 5 bases and J by 3 bases, with 13 bases between. CDR3 region: CSVSGQYYTEAFF. The CDR3 DNA reads TGCAGCGTTTCCGGACAGTACTACACTGAAGCTTTCTTT.

This chain uses TRBV15 with TRBJ1-5; 7 positions agree with TRBD1. The ends lost 5 bases at V and 1 base at J; junction bases unmatched: 2. CDR1 is LNHNV and CDR2 is YYDKDF in the germline V gene (reference sequence). CDR3 size: 14 residues. CDR3 DNA: TGTGCCACCAGCGACAGGGCGAGCAATCAGCCCCAGCATTTT. It is translated as CATSDRASNQPQHF.

The chain employs TRBV28 and TRBJ2-7, with 9 bases that match TRBD2. CDR3 length: 15 amino acids. The J segment lost 4 bases and the V segment lost 5 bases, leaving 9 bases of the junction unmatched. Germline assignment: CDR1 MDHEN and CDR2 SYDVKM. The CDR3, as DNA: TGTGCCAGCAGTCTCGCGGTAGCGGGAGCTTACGAGCAGTACTTC. This sequence encodes CASSLAVAGAYEQYF.

The chain combines TRBV18 with TRBJ1-1, with D perhaps matching TRBD1 (5 bases). V dropped 10 bases and J dropped 0 bases, with 15 bases sitting between them. The CDR3 spans 14 residues. From germline, CDR1 is KGHSH and CDR2 LQKENI. The chain's CDR3 is CATGQDLMNTEAFF. In nucleotides, the CDR3 is TGTGCCACCGGACAAGACCTCATGAACACTGAAGCTTTCTTT. The full variable domain, rest sourced from reference TRBV18 and TRBJ1-1, is NAGVMQNPRHLVRRRGQEARLRCSPMKGHSHVYWYRQLPEEGLKFMVYLQKENIIDESGMPKERFSAEFPKEGPSILRIQQVVRGDSAAYFCATGQDLMNTEAFFGQGTRLTVV.

This clone showed up just once. The chain recombines TRBV5-1 with TRBJ1-1, with a tentative D call TRBD1 (5 bases). Trimming pared 1 base from V and 2 bases from J, leaving 9 bases between. The V gene's germline CDR1 is SGHRS and CDR2 YFSETQ. The CDR3 has 14 residues. CDR3 sequence reads: CASSLTGDNTEAFF. CDR3 DNA: TGCGCCAGCAGCTTGACAGGAGACAACACTGAAGCTTTCTTT.

CDR3 nucleotides: TGCGCCCGGTTGGGGCGATGCAATCAGCCCCAGCATTTT. Translation: CARLGRCNQPQHF. The chain uses TRBV5-1 and TRBJ1-5; D is possibly TRBD1 (5 bases). CDR1 and CDR2 from the germline V gene are SGHRS and YFSETQ. This CDR3 comprises 13 residues. Deletions cut 10 bases from V and 2 bases from J, with 13 bases between.

The count of this clone is one. The genes are TRBV28 and TRBJ2-4; D is possibly TRBD1 (5 bases). The CDR3 contains 15 residues. The V end was cut by 6 bases, the J end by 1 base, with 13 bases between. Germline CDR1 MDHEN, CDR2 SYDVKM. Written as DNA, the CDR3 is TGTGCCAGCAGCCTAGGGGTCGGGGCCAAAAACATTCAGTACTTC. It encodes CASSLGVGAKNIQYF. The full variable domain, in which reference TRBV28 and TRBJ2-4 provide the parts outside the CDR3, is DVKVTQSSRYLVKRTGEKVFLECVQDMDHENMFWYRQDPGLGLRLIYFSYDVKMKEKGDIPEGYSVSREKKERFSLILESASTNQTSMYLCASSLGVGAKNIQYFGAGTRLSVL.

This rearrangement joins TRBV13 to TRBJ2-1; 8 bases map to TRBD2. This CDR3 comprises 16 residues. Germline lookup yields CDR1 PRHDT and CDR2 FYEKMQ (reference sequence). V trimming: 5 bases; J trimming: 6 bases; junction bases outside the gene matches: 12. The CDR3 loop is CASSPIRGGDFNEQFF. The CDR3 DNA sequence: TGTGCCAGCAGCCCTATTCGGGGGGGCGATTTCAATGAGCAGTTCTTC.

This clone was recorded once. No DNA is shown, since the ends of the CDR3 on it are uncertain; the CDR3 is the one TCRdb lists. This CDR3 is CSVGGGTGPF. The chain employs TRBV29-1 and TRBJ1-2; no check of the table's D call, TRBD1, against the DNA was made. CDR1 and CDR2 (germline): SQVTM, ANQGSEA. The CDR3 totals 10 residues, both ends included.

In its sample, this clone was seen once. The chain combines TRBV3-1 (or the pseudogene TRBV3-2) with TRBJ2-1; TRBD2 matches 12 bases. Germline values: CDR1 LGHDT, CDR2 YNNKEL (reference sequence). The CDR3 runs 18 residues. V gave up 3 bases and J gave up 5 bases; unmatched junction bases: 11. The CDR3 DNA reads TGTGCCAGCAGCCATAGTCTAGCGGGGGGGCCTATAAACAATGAGCAGTTCTTC. It encodes CASSHSLAGGPINNEQFF.

The chain uses TRBV7-2 and TRBJ1-2; TRBD1 agrees at 7 bases. Germline CDR1 reads SGHTA; CDR2 reads FQGNSA. This CDR3 spans 16 amino acids. The trim removed 4 bases at V and 0 bases at J, leaving 8 bases unmatched. CDR3: CASSSTGTVANYGYTF. The CDR3 nucleotides read TGTGCCAGCAGCTCGACCGGGACAGTAGCTAACTATGGCTACACCTTC.

The rearrangement joins TRBV15 to TRBJ1-5; D ambiguous. The CDR3 sequence is 17 residues long. Germline V gene data show CDR1 as LNHNV and CDR2 as YYDKDF (reference sequence). V was trimmed by 3 bases and J by 6 bases, leaving 21 bases between them. CDR3 bases: TGTGCCACCAGCAGGGTAGGAAGCCGGGTCGTAATTCAGCCCCAGCATTTT. Residues: CATSRVGSRVVIQPQHF.

In its sample, this clone was seen a few times. The V and J genes are TRBV29-1 and TRBJ1-1; 7 bases align to TRBD1. Germline CDR1 SQVTM, CDR2 ANQGSEA. The CDR3 is 12 amino acids. V lost 7 bases and J lost 2; bases outside the gene matches: 4. The CDR3 DNA is TGCAGCGGCCGGGACAGTAACACTGAAGCTTTCTTT. Encoded protein: CSGRDSNTEAFF.

The V gene is TRBV5-8, the J gene TRBJ1-6, with D unclear. The ends were cut back, 0 bases at V and 14 bases at J, with 18 bases in the middle. The germline CDR1 and CDR2 sequences are SGHTS and YDEGEE. The CDR3 is made up of 15 amino acids. CDR3: CASSLAGVSFRTLHF. In nucleotides, the CDR3 is TGTGCCAGCAGCTTGGCCGGGGTTTCGTTCCGGACCCTCCACTTT.